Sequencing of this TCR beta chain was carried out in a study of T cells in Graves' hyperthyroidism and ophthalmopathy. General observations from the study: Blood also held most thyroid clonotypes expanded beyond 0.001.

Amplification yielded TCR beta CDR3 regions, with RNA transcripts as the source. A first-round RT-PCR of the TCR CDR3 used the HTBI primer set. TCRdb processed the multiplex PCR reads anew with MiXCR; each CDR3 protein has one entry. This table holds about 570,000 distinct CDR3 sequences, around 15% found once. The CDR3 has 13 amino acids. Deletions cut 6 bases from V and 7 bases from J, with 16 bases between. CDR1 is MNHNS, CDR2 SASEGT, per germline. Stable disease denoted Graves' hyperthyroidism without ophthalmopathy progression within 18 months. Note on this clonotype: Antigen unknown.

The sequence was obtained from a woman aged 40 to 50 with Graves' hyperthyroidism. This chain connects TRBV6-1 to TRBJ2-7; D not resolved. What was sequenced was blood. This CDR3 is CASRETSKEEQYF. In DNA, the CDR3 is TGTGCCAGCAGGGAGACCTCCAAGGAGGAGCAGTACTTC.